Shown below are 3 T cell receptor beta chains from a single sample sequenced in a study of CD8+CD57+ T cells in acquired aplastic anemia. Patients included in sequencing had previously demonstrated CD8+CD57+ cell expansion by flow cytometry. TCR beta VDJ and CDR3 profiling used genomic DNA as template. MiXCR was run by TCRdb on the reads, yielding one entry per CDR3 protein. This table holds 160,000 or so distinct CDR3 sequences, 45% to 50% found once. Material: sorted CD4+, CD8+, or CD8+CD57+ T cells (not recorded which) from PBMCs. The receptors shown here come from a human donor with aplastic anemia.

Ten or more counts support this clonotype. V and J are TRBV9 and TRBJ1-2; a weak D match, TRBD1 (5 bases). V was trimmed by 0 bases and J by 4 bases, leaving 13 bases between them. The CDR3 contains 15 residues. Germline CDR1 and CDR2: SGDLS and YYNGEE. In nucleotides, the CDR3 is TGTGCCAGCAGCGTAGAAGGACACCTAGGCTATGGCTACACCTTC. This translates into CASSVEGHLGYGYTF.

Concerning this clonotype: A much larger clone differs by one base, so this may be a read error. The J gene is TRBJ2-7, the V gene TRBV2; D is perhaps TRBD1 (6 bases). CDR1 SNHLY and CDR2 FYNNEI come from the germline V gene. This CDR3 contains 15 residues. Trimming stripped 6 bases from V and 1 base from J, with 16 bases between. The CDR3 DNA sequence: TGTGCCAGCAGCTTAGAGGGGGACAAATCCTACGAGCAGTACTTC. This codes for CASSLEGDKSYEQYF.

In its sample, this clonotype was seen many times. This sequence joins TRBV19 and TRBJ1-1; D gene unclear. The V gene lost 7 bases and the J gene lost 0 bases, with 9 bases spanning the gap. The length of the CDR3 is 13 residues. Germline V CDR1 and CDR2: LNHDA, SQIVND (reference sequence). The CDR3 reads CASIPGMNTEAFF. The CDR3 DNA is TGTGCCAGTATACCGGGGATGAACACTGAAGCTTTCTTT.